The 4 T cell receptor beta chains in this list originate from one sample, sequenced in a study of shared clonotypes between healthy human individuals. Sequencing was performed with immunoSEQ multiplex PCR; in TCRdb, only in-frame clones are kept and a portion is missing. The data hold about 680,000 clones, with less than 85% observed a single time. Sequences were obtained from memory CD4+ T cells sorted from blood. The sample's subset: CD45RA-negative fraction. The receptors were gathered from a woman aged 30 to 39 in good health.

The chain couples TRBV27 to TRBJ2-1, with 13 nucleotides matching TRBD2. Per germline, CDR1 MNHEY and CDR2 SMNVEV (reference sequence). The CDR3 totals 15 residues. V gave up 3 bases and J gave up 6 bases; unmatched junction bases: 2. CDR3: CASSFRTSGSNEQFF. The CDR3 coding sequence is TGTGCCAGCAGTTTTCGGACTAGCGGGAGCAATGAGCAGTTCTTC.

The V and J genes are TRBV2 and TRBJ2-7; TRBD2 is a possible D gene (6 bases). Deletions cut 6 bases from V and 7 bases from J, with 19 bases between. This CDR3 region has 14 residues. CDR1 and CDR2 (germline): SNHLY, FYNNEI. CDR3 sequence reads: CASRKDTAGGEQYF. The CDR3 DNA reads TGTGCCAGCAGGAAAGACACGGCAGGAGGGGAGCAGTACTTC.

Comment on this clone: This CDR3 is also generated by other DNA sequences in the sample. This rearrangement joins TRBV18 to TRBJ2-5; D gene ambiguous. This CDR3 has 11 amino acids. The V gene's germline CDR1 is KGHSH and CDR2 LQKENI. V was pared by 5 bases and J by 2 bases, with 3 bases between. The CDR3 spells CASSRQETQYF. Here the CDR3 DNA reads TGTGCCAGCTCAAGGCAAGAGACCCAGTACTTC.

V is TRBV6-5 and J is TRBJ2-7, with D perhaps matching TRBD1 (5 bases). This CDR3 comprises 14 residues. V was trimmed by 1 base and J by 4 bases, leaving 11 bases between them. Germline V lookup: CDR1 MNHEY, CDR2 SVGAGI. The CDR3 coding sequence is TGTGCCAGCAGTTACTGGGGCCCTTCGTACGAGCAGTACTTC. Encoded protein: CASSYWGPSYEQYF.